One sample yielded the 14 T cell receptor beta chains listed below, sequenced in a study of cytomegalovirus exposure and HLA in healthy donors. The primer mix had 60 Vbeta and 13 Jbeta primers. TCRdb's table, derived via immunoSEQ multiplex PCR, lists solely in-frame clones and lacks some. The repertoire holds around 210,000 clones, about 78% seen once, with roughly 3% in the top ten. Specimen: PBMCs. These receptor sequences come from a woman in her twenties or thirties in good health and CMV-seronegative.

The CDR3, as DNA: TGTGCCAGCGCGGGTAGCGGGGGGGCCCGGTCGCAGTATTTT. Translating gives CASAGSGGARSQYF. V is TRBV6-1 and J is TRBJ2-3, with 11 bases aligning to TRBD2. The V segment lost 8 bases and the J segment 10 bases; nucleotides outside the gene matches: 11. This CDR3 spans 14 amino acids. The germline V gene encodes CDR1 MNHNS and CDR2 SASEGT.

Only a few counts were recorded for this clone. This sequence joins TRBV14 and TRBJ1-1; D not certain. The germline gives CDR1 SGHDN, CDR2 FVKESK. CDR3 length: 13 amino acids. V lost 4 bases to trimming and J lost 3 bases, with 9 bases between them. The DNA for the CDR3 is TGTGCCAGCAGCCCTCACACCTACACTGAAGCTTTCTTT. It encodes CASSPHTYTEAFF.

A few counts support this clone. This rearrangement joins TRBV19 to TRBJ1-1; a weak D match, TRBD1 (5 bases). V was shortened by 7 bases and J by 7 bases, with 10 bases between the two germline ends. CDR1 LNHDA and CDR2 SQIVND come from the germline V gene (reference sequence). CDR3 length equals 11 residues. The CDR3 nucleotides read TGTGCCAGTAAGGGGAAGTATGAAGCTTTCTTT. Translated: CASKGKYEAFF.

V and J are TRBV19 and TRBJ1-2; 7 bases map to TRBD1. The CDR3 is made up of 16 amino acids. V was clipped by 1 base and J by 5 bases; unmatched bases: 10. The germline CDR1 and CDR2 sequences are LNHDA and SQIVND (reference sequence). Written as DNA, the CDR3 is TGTGCCAGTAGTATAGTTTCCTCCGGGACAGTTTATGGCTACACCTTC. This encodes CASSIVSSGTVYGYTF.

The rearrangement links TRBV13 to TRBJ2-1; 9 nucleotides align to TRBD1. Germline lookup yields CDR1 PRHDT and CDR2 FYEKMQ (reference sequence). The CDR3 is made up of 17 amino acids. The trim removed 3 bases at V and 9 bases at J, leaving 15 bases unmatched. CDR3 DNA sequence: TGTGCCAGCAGCTTCGGCTCCGGGGACAGGGAGGATGGTGAGCAGTTCTTC. Its translation: CASSFGSGDREDGEQFF.

The V and J genes are TRBV5-1 and TRBJ1-1, with D possibly being TRBD1 (5 bases). The germline V and J ends were trimmed by 5 bases and 6 bases, with 14 bases remaining between them. The CDR3 is 13 amino acids. The germline V gene has CDR1 SGHRS and CDR2 YFSETQ. This CDR3 reads CASSWAGGAEAFF. In DNA form, the CDR3 reads TGCGCCAGCAGTTGGGCGGGGGGGGCTGAAGCTTTCTTT.

The chain joins TRBV27 to TRBJ2-7; 8 bases align to TRBD1. The CDR3 extends over 15 amino acids. V lost 4 bases to trimming and J lost 2 bases; unmatched junction nucleotides: 7. Germline assignment: CDR1 MNHEY and CDR2 SMNVEV (reference sequence). The CDR3: CASSSDRVGAYEQYF. The DNA of the CDR3 is TGTGCCAGCAGTTCGGACAGGGTAGGGGCCTACGAGCAGTACTTC.

The chain links TRBV15 to TRBJ1-1; D ambiguous. Germline-derived CDR1 and CDR2 are LNHNV and YYDKDF (reference sequence). V lost 0 bases to trimming and J lost 11 bases, with 16 bases between them. This CDR3 spans 14 amino acids. CDR3 amino acids: CATSRDRELGEAFF. CDR3 nucleotide sequence: TGTGCCACCAGCAGAGATCGGGAACTCGGTGAGGCTTTCTTT.

The chain couples TRBV10-3 to TRBJ1-3; TRBD1 is a possible D gene (5 bases). Germline CDR1 ENHRY, CDR2 SYGVKD. Trimming cost V 10 bases and J 0 bases, with 13 bases left between them. The CDR3 runs 14 residues. CDR3 amino acids: CANRQSLSGNTIYF. The CDR3 DNA is TGTGCCAACAGACAGAGCCTCTCTGGAAACACCATATATTTT.

The chain uses TRBV12-5 and TRBJ1-5, with D perhaps TRBD1 (5 bases). Germline CDR1 LGHNT, CDR2 FRNRAP. The CDR3 spans 17 residues. Trimming cost V 0 bases and J 5 bases, with 17 bases left between them. CDR3 coding DNA: TGTGCTAGTGGTTTGGTACTTGGTTCAGGGTCCGATCAGCCCCAGCATTTT. Protein product: CASGLVLGSGSDQPQHF.

V gene TRBV13 combines with J gene TRBJ2-1; D gene uncertain. This CDR3 contains 14 residues. Per the germline V gene, CDR1 is PRHDT and CDR2 is FYEKMQ (reference sequence). The ends were cut back, 11 bases at V and 0 bases at J, with 14 bases in the middle. CDR3 bases: TGTGCCTGCTCGGTTAGGAGCTCCTACAATGAGCAGTTCTTC. Translation gives CACSVRSSYNEQFF. Full variable domain (remainder filled in from reference TRBV13 and TRBJ2-1): AAGVIQSPRHLIKEKRETATLKCYPIPRHDTVYWYQQGPGQDPQFLISFYEKMQSDKGSIPDRFSAQQFSDYHSELNMSSLELGDSALYFCACSVRSSYNEQFFGPGTRLTVL.

The rearrangement links TRBV5-1 to TRBJ2-1, with D maybe TRBD2 (6 bases). The CDR3 is 14 amino acids. Trimming shortened V by 3 bases and J by 4 bases, and 11 bases separated the two germline ends. The germline V gene has CDR1 SGHRS and CDR2 YFSETQ. In nucleotides, the CDR3 is TGCGCCAGCAGCTCCGAGGGACTTTACAATGAGCAGTTCTTC. This translates into CASSSEGLYNEQFF.

The chain is built from TRBV19 and TRBJ1-1, with TRBD1 identical over 9 bases. Germline V gene lookup returns CDR1 LNHDA and CDR2 SQIVND (reference sequence). This CDR3 is built from 15 residues. Trimming cost V 4 bases and J 11 bases; bases outside gene matches: 14. In nucleotides, the CDR3 is TGTGCCAGTAGTACCGACCGACAGGGGGGGGCCACTGCTTTCTTT. It is translated as CASSTDRQGGATAFF.

The chain recombines TRBV5-1 with TRBJ2-7, with TRBD1 identical over 9 bases. From germline, CDR1 is SGHRS and CDR2 YFSETQ. The CDR3 sequence is 14 residues long. With V trimmed by 4 bases and J by 6 bases, 8 bases remained unmatched. In nucleotides, the CDR3 is TGCGCCAGCAGCCCGGGACAGGGTCCCCGCGAGCAGTACTTC. This codes for CASSPGQGPREQYF.